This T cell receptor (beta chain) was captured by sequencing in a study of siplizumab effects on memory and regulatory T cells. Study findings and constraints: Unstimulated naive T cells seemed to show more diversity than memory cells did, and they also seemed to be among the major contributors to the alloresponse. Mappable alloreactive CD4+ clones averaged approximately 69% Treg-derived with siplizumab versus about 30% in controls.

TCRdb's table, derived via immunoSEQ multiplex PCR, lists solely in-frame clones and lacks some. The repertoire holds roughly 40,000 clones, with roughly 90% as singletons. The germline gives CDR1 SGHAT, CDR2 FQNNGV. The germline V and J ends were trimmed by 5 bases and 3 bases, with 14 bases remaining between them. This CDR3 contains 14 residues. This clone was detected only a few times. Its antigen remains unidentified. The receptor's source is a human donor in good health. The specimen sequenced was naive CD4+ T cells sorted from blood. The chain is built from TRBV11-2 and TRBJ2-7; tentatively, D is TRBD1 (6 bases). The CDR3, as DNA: TGTGCCAGCAGCGCCCAACAGGGTTTCTACGAGCAGTACTTC. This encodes CASSAQQGFYEQYF.